These 5 T cell receptor beta chains came from one sample sequenced in a study of blood T cell repertoires in COVID-19. Repertoires were generated with immunoSEQ multiplex PCR, while TCRdb's copy carries only in-frame clones and drops some. The sample has approximately 330,000 clones, roughly 90% seen once. The sample comprised peripheral blood. These receptors came from a man aged 25-40 years with COVID-19, enrolled during active disease.

CDR3 in DNA: TGTGCCAGCAGCTCGGGAGGCGGGACAGGGGGTTCACCCCTCCACTTT. It specifies CASSSGGGTGGSPLHF. V is TRBV7-9 and J is TRBJ1-6, with 11 nucleotides matching TRBD1. The CDR3 extends over 16 amino acids. Germline loops: CDR1 SEHNR, CDR2 FQNEAQ (reference sequence). V gave up 4 bases and J gave up 9 bases; unmatched junction bases: 8. The full variable domain, completed using reference TRBV7-9 and TRBJ1-6, is DTGVSQNPRHKITKRGQNVTFRCDPISEHNRLYWYRQTLGQGPEFLTYFQNEAQLEKSRLLSDRFSAERPKGSFSTLEIQRTEQGDSAMYLCASSSGGGTGGSPLHFGNGTRLTVT.

The genes are TRBV5-5 and TRBJ2-5; a weak D match, TRBD1 (5 bases). Germline loops: CDR1 SGHKS, CDR2 YYEKEE (reference sequence). V was cut by 4 bases and J by 5 bases, with 12 bases left in between. CDR3 length: 13 residues. CDR3 DNA sequence: TGTGCCAGCAGCCCCCTGCCAGGGGAGACCCAGTACTTC. It specifies CASSPLPGETQYF.

The CDR3 region is CASSSSGRAYEQYF. The DNA of the CDR3 is TGTGCCAGCAGCTCTAGCGGGAGGGCCTACGAGCAGTACTTC. The genes are TRBV7-2 and TRBJ2-7; TRBD2 agrees at 12 bases. Germline assignment: CDR1 SGHTA and CDR2 FQGNSA. With 4 bases clipped from V and 2 bases from J, the junction kept 0 bases outside the gene matches. This CDR3 is 14 amino acids long.

There are a few counts of this clone. The chain has TRBV19 and TRBJ2-1; the match to TRBD2 covers 10 bases. Per the germline V gene, CDR1 is LNHDA and CDR2 is SQIVND (reference sequence). V lost 7 bases and J lost 4; bases outside the gene matches: 7. The CDR3 contains 15 residues. CDR3 sequence (DNA): TGTGCCAGTAATCCCCAGACTAGCGGGTACAATGAGCAGTTCTTC. Its translation: CASNPQTSGYNEQFF.

The chain couples TRBV30 to TRBJ1-6; D unresolved. CDR3 length equals 10 residues. V was shortened by 6 bases and J by 9 bases, with 6 bases between the two germline ends. Germline V gives CDR1 GTSNPN, CDR2 SVGIG (reference sequence). CDR3 amino acids: CACRGSPLHF. The CDR3 DNA follows: TGTGCCTGCAGAGGTTCACCCCTCCACTTT.